This entry lists 13 T cell receptor beta chains sequenced from one sample in a study of post-analysis software for immune sequencing data. Study results and caveats: With TRBV5-6, TRBV5-1 and TRBV20-1 included, about 5 TRBV segments were more frequent in patients than in controls.

Sequencing libraries made from TCR beta cDNA carried unique molecular identifiers. Via MiXCR, TCRdb re-called the PCR reads, giving one row per CDR3 protein. The sample includes 150,000 to 200,000 distinct CDR3 sequences, approximately 31% of them seen just once. No antigen has been assigned to these receptors. The sample taken for sequencing was blood. The source of these receptors is a girl aged 5-17 years with multiple sclerosis.

This clonotype was seen more than once but under ten times. This rearrangement joins TRBV7-2 to TRBJ2-1; 10 bases align to TRBD2. This CDR3 is 15 amino acids long. Trimming at V came to 7 bases and at J to 10 bases, leaving 13 bases not matched to a gene. Germline loops: CDR1 SGHTA, CDR2 FQGNSA. In DNA, the CDR3 is TGTGCCAGCAAGGAGGCTAGCGGGAGATGGGGGGAGCAGTTCTTC. This gives the protein CASKEASGRWGEQFF.

This clonotype was counted ten times or more. The CDR3 coding sequence is TGCAGTGCTAGGGACGCCGGGAACTACGAGCAGTACTTC. Encoded protein: CSARDAGNYEQYF. V and J are TRBV20-1 and TRBJ2-7; D perhaps matches TRBD2 (5 bases). The CDR3 totals 13 residues. CDR1 is DFQATT, CDR2 SNEGSKA, per germline (reference sequence). Trimming pared 3 bases from V and 3 bases from J, leaving 12 bases between.

A remark on this clonotype: The CDR3 does not end in the conserved phenylalanine or tryptophan, so this is likely a read error. The chain employs TRBV6-5 and TRBJ1-1, with D perhaps TRBD1 (5 bases). Per germline, CDR1 MNHEY and CDR2 SVGAGI. This CDR3 is built from 13 residues. With 2 bases removed from V and 4 bases from J, the gap between germline ends came to 8 bases. The CDR3 sequence: CASSYGASTEAFS. CDR3 DNA sequence: TGTGCCAGCAGTTACGGGGCTTCCACTGAAGCTTTCTCT.

The chain employs TRBV28 and TRBJ2-3; 11 nucleotides align to TRBD2. The junction had 14 bases not matched to a gene; V was cut back by 9 bases and J by 3 bases. The V gene's germline CDR1 is MDHEN and CDR2 SYDVKM. CDR3 length: 17 residues. The CDR3 here is CARIWGDPSGRTDTQYF. CDR3 sequence (DNA): TGTGCCAGGATTTGGGGGGATCCTAGCGGGAGGACAGATACGCAGTATTTT.

About this clonotype: This may be a read error: a much more frequent sequence differs by one nucleotide. This chain joins TRBV6-5 and TRBJ1-1, with 8 bases matching TRBD1. This CDR3 is built from 15 residues. From germline, CDR1 is MNHEY and CDR2 SVGAGI. V lost 2 bases to trimming and J lost 10 bases; unmatched junction nucleotides: 12. In DNA form, the CDR3 reads TGTGCCAGCAGTTACAAGGCAGGGGGCTGGGAGTTAGCTTTCTTT. Protein sequence: CASSYKAGGWELAFF.

This clonotype has only a few counts. This rearrangement joins TRBV7-9 to TRBJ1-1, with D unclear. The V end lost 4 bases, the J end lost 6 bases, and 9 bases lay between the germline ends. The CDR3 totals 12 residues. The germline V gene has CDR1 SEHNR and CDR2 FQNEAQ (reference sequence). CDR3 DNA: TGTGCCAGCAGCTCCTTTGGACCTGAAGCTTTCTTT. Translating it yields CASSSFGPEAFF. The whole variable domain, remainder taken from reference TRBV7-9 and TRBJ1-1, is DTGVSQNPRHKITKRGQNVTFRCDPISEHNRLYWYRQTLGQGPEFLTYFQNEAQLEKSRLLSDRFSAERPKGSFSTLEIQRTEQGDSAMYLCASSSFGPEAFFGQGTRLTVV.

A word on this clonotype: The junction does not match germline at one end; this may be a read error. The V and J genes are TRBV7-7 and TRBJ2-5; a possible D gene is TRBD2 (7 bases). Germline loops: CDR1 SSHAT, CDR2 FNYEAQ (reference sequence). The CDR3 extends over 15 amino acids. The CDR3 protein is CASSRGALRRETQYF. The CDR3 nucleotides read TGTGCTAGCAGCCGGGGGGCTTTGCGGCGCGAGACCCAGTACTTC.

The CDR3 sequence: CASSLSPAPTLNTEAFF. The CDR3 DNA is TGTGCCAGCAGCCTATCGCCAGCCCCGACTCTGAACACTGAAGCTTTCTTT. The chain recombines TRBV3-1 with TRBJ1-1, with D unclear. The CDR3 is 17 amino acids. Germline V gives CDR1 LGHDT, CDR2 YNNKEL (reference sequence). Trimming removed 4 bases at V and 0 bases at J, with 18 bases between.

This clonotype was seen at least ten times. This chain joins TRBV5-1 and TRBJ1-1; D is uncertain. Trimming pared 1 base from V and 0 bases from J, leaving 7 bases between. There are 14 residues in the CDR3. The germline CDR1 and CDR2 sequences are SGHRS and YFSETQ. CDR3 sequence reads: CASSLHGLNTEAFF. DNA of the CDR3: TGCGCCAGCAGCTTGCACGGACTGAACACTGAAGCTTTCTTT.

This clonotype was found many times. V and J are TRBV29-1 and TRBJ2-5, with 16 nucleotides matching TRBD2. The germline V gene encodes CDR1 SQVTM and CDR2 ANQGSEA. V gave up 7 bases and J gave up 5 bases; unmatched junction bases: 7. The CDR3 extends over 15 amino acids. CDR3 nucleotides: TGCAGCGCCGGGGGACTAGCGGGAGGGCCTGAGACCCAGTACTTC. This gives the protein CSAGGLAGGPETQYF.

The chain uses TRBV4-1 and TRBJ1-1; TRBD1 matches at 7 bases. The CDR3 spans 13 residues. The trim removed 3 bases at V and 12 bases at J, leaving 10 bases unmatched. Germline loops: CDR1 MGHRA, CDR2 YSYEKL. CDR3 coding DNA: TGCGCCAGCAGCCACGTAGGGGACAGAGGGACTTTCTTT. It translates to CASSHVGDRGTFF.

This clonotype has only a few counts. The rearrangement joins TRBV20-1 to TRBJ1-5, with D unclear. V lost 6 bases and J 0 bases, leaving 6 bases between the germline ends. The CDR3 sequence is 12 residues long. CDR1 is DFQATT and CDR2 is SNEGSKA in the germline V gene (reference sequence). CDR3 DNA sequence: TGCAGTGCGTATGATAGCAATCAGCCCCAGCATTTT. As protein: CSAYDSNQPQHF.

The chain couples TRBV28 to TRBJ2-1; a possible D gene is TRBD2 (5 bases). Germline loops: CDR1 MDHEN, CDR2 SYDVKM. The ends were cut back, 1 base at V and 10 bases at J, with 11 bases in the middle. The CDR3 runs to 13 residues. The CDR3 DNA is TGTGCCAGCAGTTTATACGAGGGCCCCGAGCAGTTCTTC. It is translated as CASSLYEGPEQFF.